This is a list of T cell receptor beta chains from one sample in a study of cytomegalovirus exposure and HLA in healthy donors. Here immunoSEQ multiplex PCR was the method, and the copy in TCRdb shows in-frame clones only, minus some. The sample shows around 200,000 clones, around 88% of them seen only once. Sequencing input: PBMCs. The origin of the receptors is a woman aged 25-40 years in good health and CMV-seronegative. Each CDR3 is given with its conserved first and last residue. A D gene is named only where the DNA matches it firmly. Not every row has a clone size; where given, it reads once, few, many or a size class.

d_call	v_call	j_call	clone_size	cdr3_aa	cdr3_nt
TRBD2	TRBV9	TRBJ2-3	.	CASSVPLAGGPGTDTQYF	TGTGCCAGCAGCGTCCCCCTAGCGGGGGGGCCTGGCACAGATACGCAGTATTTT
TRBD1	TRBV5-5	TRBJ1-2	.	CASSLRTGGGYYGYTF	TGTGCCAGCAGCTTAAGGACAGGGGGTGGTTACTATGGCTACACCTTC
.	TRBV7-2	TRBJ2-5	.	CASSLDGGETQYF	TGTGCCAGCAGCTTAGACGGAGGGGAGACCCAGTACTTC
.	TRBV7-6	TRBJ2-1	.	CASTFYSSGGIVGNEQFF	TGTGCCAGCACCTTCTACTCGTCTGGGGGCATCGTAGGCAATGAGCAGTTCTTC
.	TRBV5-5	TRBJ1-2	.	CASTPGDSYGYTF	TGTGCCAGCACGCCGGGGGATTCTTATGGCTACACCTTC
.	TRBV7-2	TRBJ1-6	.	CASSLPGAPLHF	TGTGCCAGCAGCCTCCCGGGAGCACCCCTCCACTTT
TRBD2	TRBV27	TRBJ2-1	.	CATTRGRLAGGSEQFF	TGTGCCACGACAAGGGGTCGACTAGCGGGAGGTAGTGAGCAGTTCTTC
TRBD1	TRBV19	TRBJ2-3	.	CASSAGGADTQYF	TGTGCCAGTAGCGCAGGGGGCGCCGATACGCAGTATTTT
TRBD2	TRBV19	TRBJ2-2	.	CASSWGTSGGNTGELFF	TGTGCCAGTAGTTGGGGGACTAGCGGGGGGAACACCGGGGAGCTGTTTTTT
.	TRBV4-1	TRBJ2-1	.	CASSHPQGKGLLGEQFF	TGCGCCAGCAGCCACCCACAGGGTAAAGGGCTTCTAGGGGAGCAGTTCTTC
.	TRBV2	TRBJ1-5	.	CASSENGELPQHF	TGTGCCAGCAGTGAAAACGGGGAATTGCCCCAGCATTTT
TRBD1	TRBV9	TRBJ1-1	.	CASSLRTGGDAFF	TGTGCCAGCAGCCTTCGGACAGGCGGCGACGCTTTCTTT
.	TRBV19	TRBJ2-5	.	CASSIRAGWGETQYF	TGTGCCAGTAGTATTAGGGCGGGATGGGGAGAGACCCAGTACTTC
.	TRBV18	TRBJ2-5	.	CASGWTQRQETQYF	TGTGCCAGTGGATGGACTCAGCGGCAAGAGACCCAGTACTTC
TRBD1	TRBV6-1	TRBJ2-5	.	CASSFGTGHQETQYF	TGTGCCAGCTCTTTTGGGACAGGGCACCAAGAGACCCAGTACTTC
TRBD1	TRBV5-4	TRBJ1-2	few	CASSLGGTGVSGYTF	TGTGCCAGCAGCTTGGGGGGGACAGGGGTGTCTGGCTACACCTTC
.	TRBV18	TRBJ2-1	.	CASSPTGTRDVGQFF	TGTGCCAGCTCACCAACCGGGACAAGGGATGTTGGGCAGTTCTTC
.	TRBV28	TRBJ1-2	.	CASSSRQPSFYGYTF	TGTGCCAGCAGTTCCCGACAGCCTAGTTTCTATGGCTACACCTTC
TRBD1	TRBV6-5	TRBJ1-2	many	CASSYIRTGGGYGYTF	TGTGCCAGCAGTTACATTAGGACAGGGGGCGGCTATGGCTACACCTTC
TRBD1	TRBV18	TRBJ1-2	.	CASSPGGGAKDYGYTF	TGTGCCAGCTCTCCGGGAGGGGGCGCAAAGGACTATGGCTACACCTTC
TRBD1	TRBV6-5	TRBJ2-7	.	CASSPGDRVYEQYF	TGTGCCAGCAGTCCGGGGGACAGGGTATACGAGCAGTACTTC
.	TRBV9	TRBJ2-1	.	CASSGDLWEQFF	TGTGCCAGCAGCGGAGACTTATGGGAGCAGTTCTTC
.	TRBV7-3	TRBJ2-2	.	CASSLALGLTGELFF	TGTGCCAGCAGCTTAGCACTAGGTCTAACCGGGGAGCTGTTTTTT
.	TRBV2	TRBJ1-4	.	CASSYSATNEKLFF	TGTGCCAGCTCCTACAGTGCAACTAATGAAAAACTGTTTTTT
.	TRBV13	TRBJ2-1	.	CASSFNNHRGEQFF	TGTGCCAGCAGCTTTAACAATCACCGCGGTGAGCAGTTCTTC
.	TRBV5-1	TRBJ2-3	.	CASSFSQTRGTDTQYF	TGCGCCAGCAGCTTTAGTCAGACAAGGGGTACAGATACGCAGTATTTT
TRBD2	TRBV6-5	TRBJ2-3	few	CASSILAGAEDTQYF	TGTGCCAGCAGCATACTAGCGGGAGCGGAAGATACGCAGTATTTT
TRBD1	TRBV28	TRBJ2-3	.	CASITGGGRRTDTQYF	TGTGCCAGCATTACAGGGGGCGGTCGTCGAACAGATACGCAGTATTTT
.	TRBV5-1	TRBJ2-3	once	CASSRRGRTDTQYF	TGCGCCAGCAGCCGGAGGGGCCGAACAGATACGCAGTATTTT
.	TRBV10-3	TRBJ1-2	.	CAISEVHGLGTNYGYTF	TGTGCCATCAGTGAGGTTCATGGGCTGGGTACTAACTATGGCTACACCTTC
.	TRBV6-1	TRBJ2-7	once	CASSEWAEEQYF	TGTGCCAGCAGTGAATGGGCAGAAGAGCAGTACTTC
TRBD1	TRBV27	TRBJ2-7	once	CASSLVGQGASEQYF	TGTGCCAGCAGTTTAGTGGGACAGGGGGCAAGCGAGCAGTACTTC
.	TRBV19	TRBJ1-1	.	CASSRWAGNTEAFF	TGTGCCAGTAGTAGATGGGCGGGGAACACTGAAGCTTTCTTT
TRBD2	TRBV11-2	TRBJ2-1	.	CASSSAAGGKNEQFF	TGTGCCAGCAGCTCCGCAGCGGGGGGGAAAAATGAGCAGTTCTTC
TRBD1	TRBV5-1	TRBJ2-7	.	CASSIQGQGTYEQYF	TGCGCCAGCAGCATTCAGGGACAGGGGACGTACGAGCAGTACTTC
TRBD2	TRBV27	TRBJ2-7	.	CASRQRGITYEQYF	TGTGCCAGCAGGCAGCGGGGGATAACCTACGAGCAGTACTTC
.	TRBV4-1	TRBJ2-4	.	CASSQVGSNKNIQYF	TGCGCCAGCAGCCAAGTCGGTTCCAACAAAAACATTCAGTACTTC
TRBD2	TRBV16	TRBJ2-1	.	CASSPREGLGNEQFF	TGTGCCAGCAGCCCCCGGGAGGGTTTGGGCAATGAGCAGTTCTTC
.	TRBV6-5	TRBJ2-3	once	CASRSQGTDTQYF	TGTGCCAGCCGAAGCCAGGGAACAGATACGCAGTATTTT
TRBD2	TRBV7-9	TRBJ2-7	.	CASSLGKASGRKEHEQYF	TGTGCCAGCAGCTTAGGAAAGGCTAGCGGGAGGAAAGAGCACGAGCAGTACTTC
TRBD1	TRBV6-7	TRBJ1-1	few	CASSTQGADWYTEAFF	TGTGCCAGCAGCACACAGGGGGCTGATTGGTACACTGAAGCTTTCTTT
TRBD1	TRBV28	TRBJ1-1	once	CASSPYRGLNTEAFF	TGTGCCAGCAGTCCGTACAGGGGTTTAAACACTGAAGCTTTCTTT
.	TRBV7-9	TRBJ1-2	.	CASSHGAVLGYTF	TGTGCCAGCAGCCACGGAGCGGTACTTGGCTACACCTTC
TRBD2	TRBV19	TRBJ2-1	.	CASSIRARGRAPEQFF	TGTGCCAGTAGTATTCGAGCTCGGGGGAGGGCCCCTGAGCAGTTCTTC
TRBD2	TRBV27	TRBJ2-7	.	CASSSQAPSGRYEQYF	TGTGCCAGCAGTTCCCAGGCTCCTAGCGGGAGATACGAGCAGTACTTC
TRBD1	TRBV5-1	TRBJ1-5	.	CASSSTGDSNQPQHF	TGCGCCAGCAGCTCGACAGGGGATAGCAATCAGCCCCAGCATTTT
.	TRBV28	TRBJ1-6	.	CASSLTGIDSPLHF	TGTGCCAGCAGTTTAACCGGGATAGATTCACCCCTCCACTTT
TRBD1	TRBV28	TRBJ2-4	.	CASSSRTGSAKNIQYF	TGTGCCAGCAGTTCCCGGACAGGATCGGCCAAAAACATTCAGTACTTC
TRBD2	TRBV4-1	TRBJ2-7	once	CASSQGRLAGVFSYEQYF	TGCGCCAGCAGCCAAGGTCGACTAGCGGGGGTCTTCTCCTACGAGCAGTACTTC
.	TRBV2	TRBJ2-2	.	CASSEIAGLTGELFF	TGTGCCAGCAGTGAAATAGCAGGGCTAACCGGGGAGCTGTTTTTT
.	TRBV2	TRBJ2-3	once	CASSPTRLTDTQYF	TGTGCCAGCAGTCCTACCCGACTAACAGATACGCAGTATTTT
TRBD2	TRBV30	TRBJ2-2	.	CATGGGPNTGELFF	TGTGCCACGGGCGGGGGGCCGAACACCGGGGAGCTGTTTTTT
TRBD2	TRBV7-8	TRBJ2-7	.	CASRLASSYEQYF	TGTGCCAGCAGACTAGCGAGCTCCTACGAGCAGTACTTC
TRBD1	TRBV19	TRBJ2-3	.	CASSIDRGDTQYF	TGTGCCAGTAGTATTGACAGGGGAGACACGCAGTATTTT